This note documents a single T cell receptor (beta chain) sequence. Its antigen is not known. This CDR3 comprises 17 residues. Losses at the gene ends were 5 bases for V and 7 bases for J; bases not matched to a gene: 15. From germline, CDR1 is SGHTA and CDR2 FQGNSA. Generated by immunoSEQ multiplex PCR, the TCRdb table keeps only in-frame clones and is missing some. The sample shows some 80,000 clones, 95% of them seen only once. This sample is drawn from a study of cytomegalovirus exposure and HLA in healthy donors. General study points: Three chains tied to CMV proved CMV antigen-specific in vitro. The study flagged roughly 150 TCR beta chains as cytomegalovirus-associated.

This TCR was recovered from a woman between 18 and 30 years old in good health and CMV-seronegative. The chain carries TRBV7-2 and TRBJ2-7; 12 bases are a match to TRBD2. The sequenced sample was PBMCs. CDR3 sequence: CASSPRPTSGGLWEQYF. The DNA of the CDR3 is TGTGCCAGCAGCCCGAGACCAACTAGCGGGGGGTTATGGGAGCAGTACTTC.